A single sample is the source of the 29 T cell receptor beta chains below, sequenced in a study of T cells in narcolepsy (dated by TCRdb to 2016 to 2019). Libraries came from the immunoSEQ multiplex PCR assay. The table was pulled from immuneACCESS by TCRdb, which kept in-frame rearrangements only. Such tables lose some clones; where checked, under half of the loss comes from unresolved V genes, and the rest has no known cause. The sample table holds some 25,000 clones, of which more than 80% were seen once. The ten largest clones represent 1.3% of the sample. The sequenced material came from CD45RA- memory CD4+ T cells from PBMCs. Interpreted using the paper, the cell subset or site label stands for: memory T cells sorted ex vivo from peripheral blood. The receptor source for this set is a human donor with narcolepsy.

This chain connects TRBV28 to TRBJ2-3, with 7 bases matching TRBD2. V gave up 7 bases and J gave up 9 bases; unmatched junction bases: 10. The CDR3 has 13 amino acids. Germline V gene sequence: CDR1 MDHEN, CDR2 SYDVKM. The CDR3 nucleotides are TGTGCCAGCACGGGAGGCCGCGTTGGGACGCAGTATTTT. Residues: CASTGGRVGTQYF.

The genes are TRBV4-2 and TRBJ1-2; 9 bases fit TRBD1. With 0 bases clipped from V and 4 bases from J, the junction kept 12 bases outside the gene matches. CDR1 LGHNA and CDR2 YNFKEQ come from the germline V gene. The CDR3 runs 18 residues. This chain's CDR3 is CASSQDRDGTGFSYGYTF. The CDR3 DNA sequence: TGTGCCAGCAGCCAAGATCGGGACGGGACAGGGTTCTCCTATGGCTACACCTTC.

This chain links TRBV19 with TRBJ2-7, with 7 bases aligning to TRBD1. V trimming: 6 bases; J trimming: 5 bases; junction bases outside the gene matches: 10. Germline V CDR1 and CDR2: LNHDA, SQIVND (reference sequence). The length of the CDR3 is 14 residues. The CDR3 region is CASSPRQGRDEQYF. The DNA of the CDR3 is TGTGCCAGTAGCCCGCGACAGGGCCGGGACGAGCAGTACTTC.

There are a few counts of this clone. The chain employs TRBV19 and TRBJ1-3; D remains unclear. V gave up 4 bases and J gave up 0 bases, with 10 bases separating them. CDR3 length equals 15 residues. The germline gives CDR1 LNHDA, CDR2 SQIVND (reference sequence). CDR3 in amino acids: CASSKTRGSGNTIYF. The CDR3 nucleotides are TGTGCCAGTAGTAAGACTCGCGGCTCTGGAAACACCATATATTTT.

CDR3 protein: CASSLPQGPLYF. CDR3 DNA sequence: TGTGCCAGCAGCCTCCCACAGGGTCCCCTATACTTC. The V and J genes are TRBV16 and TRBJ2-4, with D perhaps TRBD1 (6 bases). The ends were cut back, 4 bases at V and 16 bases at J, with 17 bases in the middle. The CDR3 has 12 amino acids. CDR1 and CDR2 (germline): KGHSY, FQNENV.

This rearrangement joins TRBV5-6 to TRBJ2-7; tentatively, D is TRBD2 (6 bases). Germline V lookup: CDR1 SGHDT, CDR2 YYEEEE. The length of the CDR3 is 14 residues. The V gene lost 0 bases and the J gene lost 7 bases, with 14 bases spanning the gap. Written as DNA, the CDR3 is TGTGCCAGCAGCTTGGGTCCGGGAGCTCAGGAGCAGTACTTC. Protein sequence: CASSLGPGAQEQYF.

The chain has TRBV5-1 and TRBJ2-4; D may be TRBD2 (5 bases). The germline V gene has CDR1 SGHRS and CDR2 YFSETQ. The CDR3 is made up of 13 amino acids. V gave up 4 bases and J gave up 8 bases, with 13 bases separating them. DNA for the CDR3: TGCGCCAGCAGCCTCGGGGTCGTGGACATTCAGTACTTC. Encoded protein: CASSLGVVDIQYF.

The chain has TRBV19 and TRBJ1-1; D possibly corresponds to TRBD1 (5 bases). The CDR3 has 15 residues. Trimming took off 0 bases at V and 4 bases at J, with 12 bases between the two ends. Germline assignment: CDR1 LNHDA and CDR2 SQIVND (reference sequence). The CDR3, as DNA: TGTGCCAGTAGTATAGATGGCAGGGTGGGCACTGAAGCTTTCTTT. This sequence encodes CASSIDGRVGTEAFF.

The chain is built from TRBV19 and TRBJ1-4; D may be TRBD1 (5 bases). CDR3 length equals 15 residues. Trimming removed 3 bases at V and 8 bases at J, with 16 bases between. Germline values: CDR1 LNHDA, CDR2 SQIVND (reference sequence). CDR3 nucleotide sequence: TGTGCCAGTAGTATCGGTACTCCAGGGAAGGAAAAACTGTTTTTT. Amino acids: CASSIGTPGKEKLFF.

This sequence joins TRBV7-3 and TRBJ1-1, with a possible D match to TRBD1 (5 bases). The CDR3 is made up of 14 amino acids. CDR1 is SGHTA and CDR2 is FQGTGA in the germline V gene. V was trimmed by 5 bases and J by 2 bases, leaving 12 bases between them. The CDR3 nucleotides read TGTGCCAGCAGCCCCCAGGGTGCCAACACTGAAGCTTTCTTT. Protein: CASSPQGANTEAFF.

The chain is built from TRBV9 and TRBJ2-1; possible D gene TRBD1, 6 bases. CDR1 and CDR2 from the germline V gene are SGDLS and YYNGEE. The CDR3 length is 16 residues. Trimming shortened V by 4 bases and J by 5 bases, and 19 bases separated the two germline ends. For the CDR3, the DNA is TGTGCCAGCAGCCTCCGGCACAGGGTAGGGGACAATGAGCAGTTCTTC. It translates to CASSLRHRVGDNEQFF.

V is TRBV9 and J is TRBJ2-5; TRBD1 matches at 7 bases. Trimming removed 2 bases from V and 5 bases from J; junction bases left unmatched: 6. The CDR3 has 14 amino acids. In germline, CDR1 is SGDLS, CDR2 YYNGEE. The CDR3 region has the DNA TGTGCCAGCAGCGTTAAGGGGGCGGTGGAGACCCAGTACTTC. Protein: CASSVKGAVETQYF.

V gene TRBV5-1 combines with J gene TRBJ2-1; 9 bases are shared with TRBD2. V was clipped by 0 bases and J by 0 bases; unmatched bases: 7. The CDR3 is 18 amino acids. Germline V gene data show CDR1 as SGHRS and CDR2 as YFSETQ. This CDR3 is CASSLGLAVMSSYNEQFF. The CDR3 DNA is TGCGCCAGCAGCTTGGGACTAGCGGTGATGAGCTCCTACAATGAGCAGTTCTTC.

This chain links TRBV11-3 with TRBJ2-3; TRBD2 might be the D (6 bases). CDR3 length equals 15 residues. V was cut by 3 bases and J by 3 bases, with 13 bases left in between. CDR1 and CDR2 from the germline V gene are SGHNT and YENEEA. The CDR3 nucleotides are TGTGCCAGCAGCTTTGACGGGAGTTCAACAGATACGCAGTATTTT. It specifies CASSFDGSSTDTQYF. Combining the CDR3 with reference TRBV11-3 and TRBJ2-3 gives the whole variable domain EAGVVQSPRYKIIEKKQPVAFWCNPISGHNTLYWYLQNLGQGPELLIRYENEEAVDDSQLPKDRFSAERLKGVDSTLKIQPAELGDSAVYLCASSFDGSSTDTQYFGPGTRLTVL.

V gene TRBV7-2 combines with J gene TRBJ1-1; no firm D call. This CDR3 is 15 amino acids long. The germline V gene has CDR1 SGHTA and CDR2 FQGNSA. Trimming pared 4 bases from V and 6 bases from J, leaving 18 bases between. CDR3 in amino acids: CASSSQMGFSAEAFF. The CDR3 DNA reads TGTGCCAGCAGCTCCCAAATGGGCTTTAGCGCTGAAGCTTTCTTT.

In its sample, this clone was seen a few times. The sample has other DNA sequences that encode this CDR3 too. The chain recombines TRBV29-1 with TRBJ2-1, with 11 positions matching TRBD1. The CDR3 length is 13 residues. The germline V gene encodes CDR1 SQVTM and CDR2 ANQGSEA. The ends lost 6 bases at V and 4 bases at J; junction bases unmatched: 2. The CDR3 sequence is CSVGTGGYNEQFF. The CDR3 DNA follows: TGCAGCGTCGGGACAGGGGGGTACAATGAGCAGTTCTTC.

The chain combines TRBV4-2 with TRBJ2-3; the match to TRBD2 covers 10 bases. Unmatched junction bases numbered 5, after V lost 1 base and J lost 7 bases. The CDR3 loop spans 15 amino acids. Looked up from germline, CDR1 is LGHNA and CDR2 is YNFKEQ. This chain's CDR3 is CASSQAASGGYTQYF. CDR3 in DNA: TGTGCCAGCAGCCAAGCGGCTAGCGGGGGCTATACGCAGTATTTT.

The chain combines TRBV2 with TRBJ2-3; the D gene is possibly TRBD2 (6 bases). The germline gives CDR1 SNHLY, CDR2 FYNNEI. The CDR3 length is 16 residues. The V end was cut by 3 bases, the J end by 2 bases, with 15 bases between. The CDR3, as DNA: TGTGCCAGCAGTGACTCGCTAGCGACTATCACAGATACGCAGTATTTT. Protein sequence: CASSDSLATITDTQYF. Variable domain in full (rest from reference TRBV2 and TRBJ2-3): EPEVTQTPSHQVTQMGQEVILRCVPISNHLYFYWYRQILGQKVEFLVSFYNNEISEKSEIFDDQFSVERPDGSNFTLKIRSTKLEDSAMYFCASSDSLATITDTQYFGPGTRLTVL.

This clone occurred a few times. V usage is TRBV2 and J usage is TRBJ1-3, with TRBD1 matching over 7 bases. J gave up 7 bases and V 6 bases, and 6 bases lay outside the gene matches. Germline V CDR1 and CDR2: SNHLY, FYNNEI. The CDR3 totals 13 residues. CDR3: CASRTGSGNTIYF. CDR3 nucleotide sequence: TGTGCCAGCAGGACAGGGTCGGGGAACACCATATATTTT. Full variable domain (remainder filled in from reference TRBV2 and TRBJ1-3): EPEVTQTPSHQVTQMGQEVILRCVPISNHLYFYWYRQILGQKVEFLVSFYNNEISEKSEIFDDQFSVERPDGSNFTLKIRSTKLEDSAMYFCASRTGSGNTIYFGEGSWLTVV.

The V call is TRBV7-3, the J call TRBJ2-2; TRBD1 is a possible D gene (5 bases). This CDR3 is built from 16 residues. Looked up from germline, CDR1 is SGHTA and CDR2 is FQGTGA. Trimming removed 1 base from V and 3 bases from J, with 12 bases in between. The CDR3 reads CASSLKGPAYTGELFF. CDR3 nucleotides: TGTGCCAGCAGCTTAAAGGGGCCTGCCTACACCGGGGAGCTGTTTTTT.

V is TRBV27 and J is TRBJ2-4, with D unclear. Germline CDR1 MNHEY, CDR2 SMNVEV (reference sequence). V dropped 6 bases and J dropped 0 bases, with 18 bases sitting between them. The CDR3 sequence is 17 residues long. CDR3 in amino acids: CASRPLRVSLAKNIQYF. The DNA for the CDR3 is TGTGCCAGCAGACCCCTACGTGTCTCCTTAGCCAAAAACATTCAGTACTTC.

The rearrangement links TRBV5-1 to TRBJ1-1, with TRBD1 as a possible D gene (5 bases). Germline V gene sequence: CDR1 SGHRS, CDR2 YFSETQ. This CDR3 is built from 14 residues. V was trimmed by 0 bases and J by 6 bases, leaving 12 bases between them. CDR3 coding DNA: TGCGCCAGCAGCTTGGGTGGGGGGTTCGCTGAAGCTTTCTTT. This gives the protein CASSLGGGFAEAFF.

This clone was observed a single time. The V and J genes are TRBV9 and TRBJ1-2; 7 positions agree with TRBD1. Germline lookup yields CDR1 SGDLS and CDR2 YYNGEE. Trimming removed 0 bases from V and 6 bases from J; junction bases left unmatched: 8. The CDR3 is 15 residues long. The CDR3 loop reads CASSVGDSLGNGYTF. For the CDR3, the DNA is TGTGCCAGCAGCGTAGGGGACAGTTTGGGGAATGGCTACACCTTC.

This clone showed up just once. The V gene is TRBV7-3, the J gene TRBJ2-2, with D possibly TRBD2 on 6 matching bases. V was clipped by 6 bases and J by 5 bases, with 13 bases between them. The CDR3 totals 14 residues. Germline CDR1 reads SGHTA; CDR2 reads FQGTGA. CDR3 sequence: CASSNRAGTGELFF. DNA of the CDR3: TGTGCCAGCAGTAACCGCGCGGGAACCGGGGAGCTGTTTTTT.

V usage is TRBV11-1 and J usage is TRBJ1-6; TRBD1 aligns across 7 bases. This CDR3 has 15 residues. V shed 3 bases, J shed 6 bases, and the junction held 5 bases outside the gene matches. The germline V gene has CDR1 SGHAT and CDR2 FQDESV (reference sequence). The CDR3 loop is CASSFRDSSNSPLHF. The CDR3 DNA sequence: TGTGCCAGCAGCTTCAGGGACAGCAGTAATTCACCCCTCCACTTT.

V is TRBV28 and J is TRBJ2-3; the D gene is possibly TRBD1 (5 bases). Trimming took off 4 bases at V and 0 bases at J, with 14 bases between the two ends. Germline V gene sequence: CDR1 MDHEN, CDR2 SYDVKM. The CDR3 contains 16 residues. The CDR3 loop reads CASSSPRSGSTDTQYF. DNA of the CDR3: TGTGCCAGCAGTTCCCCGCGGTCAGGGAGCACAGATACGCAGTATTTT. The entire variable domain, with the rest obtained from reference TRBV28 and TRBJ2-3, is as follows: DVKVTQSSRYLVKRTGEKVFLECVQDMDHENMFWYRQDPGLGLRLIYFSYDVKMKEKGDIPEGYSVSREKKERFSLILESASTNQTSMYLCASSSPRSGSTDTQYFGPGTRLTVL.

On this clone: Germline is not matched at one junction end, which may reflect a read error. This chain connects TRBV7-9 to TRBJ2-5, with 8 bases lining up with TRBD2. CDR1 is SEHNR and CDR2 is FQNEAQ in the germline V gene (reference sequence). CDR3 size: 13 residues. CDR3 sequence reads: CASSLDSGGPPNF. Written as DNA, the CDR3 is TGTGCCAGCAGCTTGGATTCGGGAGGGCCCCCAAACTTC.

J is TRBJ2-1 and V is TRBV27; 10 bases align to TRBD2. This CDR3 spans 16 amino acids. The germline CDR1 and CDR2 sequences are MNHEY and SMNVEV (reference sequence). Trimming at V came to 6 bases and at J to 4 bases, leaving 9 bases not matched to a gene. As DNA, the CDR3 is TGTGCCAGCAGCCTACGTCAAGCGGGGGGGTACAATGAGCAGTTCTTC. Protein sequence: CASSLRQAGGYNEQFF.

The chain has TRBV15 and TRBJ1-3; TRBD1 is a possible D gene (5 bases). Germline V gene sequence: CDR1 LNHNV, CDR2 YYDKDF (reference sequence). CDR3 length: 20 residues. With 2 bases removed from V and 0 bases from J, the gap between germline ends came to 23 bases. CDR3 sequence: CATSRTGHGDGPRSGNTIYF. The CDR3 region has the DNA TGTGCCACCAGCAGAACCGGACACGGAGACGGCCCACGCTCTGGAAACACCATATATTTT.